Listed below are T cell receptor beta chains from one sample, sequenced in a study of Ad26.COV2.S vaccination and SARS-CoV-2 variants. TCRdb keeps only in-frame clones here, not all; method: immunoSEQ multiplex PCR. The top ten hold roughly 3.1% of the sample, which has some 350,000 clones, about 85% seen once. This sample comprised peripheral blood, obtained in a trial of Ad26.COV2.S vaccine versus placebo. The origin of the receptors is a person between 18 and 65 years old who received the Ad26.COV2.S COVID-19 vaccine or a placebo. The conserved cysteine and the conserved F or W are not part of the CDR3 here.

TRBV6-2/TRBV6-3 ASSYSQTSYEQY
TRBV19 ASSLQGAVGGELF
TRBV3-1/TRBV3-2 ASSQDRMDFKNIQY
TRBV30 AWRSPHGGTTEAF
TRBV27 ASRLDPIDYTGELF
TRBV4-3 ASRGDHILTDTQY
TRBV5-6 ASSKTTPGANVLT
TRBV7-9 ASSQGTGGTSPLH
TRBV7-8 ASSSSLYGGTDTQY
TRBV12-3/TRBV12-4 ASSLGGDTQY
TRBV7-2 ASAGLSGEQY
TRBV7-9 ASSLLRDGNYEQY
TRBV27 ASRTIGGNQPQH
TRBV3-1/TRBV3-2 ASSSSSGSGQF
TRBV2 ASSVLWTGGAGNQPQH
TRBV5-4 ASSLGLAGIGETQY
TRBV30 AWSFIDSTTEAF
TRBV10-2 ASSLAGDAAEQY
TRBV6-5 ASSTNPGSDEQF
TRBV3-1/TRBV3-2 ASSLGTKSTDTQY
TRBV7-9 ASSLWQGARTEAF
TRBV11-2 ASTSAGLSYEQY
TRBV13 ASSRTGGRYEQY
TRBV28 ASSHTGKMADTQY
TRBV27 ASSTDRTGRDEKLF
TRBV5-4 ASGSGGDTQY
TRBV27 ASSPLFAANEKLF
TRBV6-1 ASSEGLARGTQY
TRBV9 ASSVSVYPYEQY
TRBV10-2 ASSEWDRGSGTQY
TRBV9 ASSEGLTTFGDTQY
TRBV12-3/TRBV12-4 ASSWGVSDEQY
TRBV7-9 ASSLSGSYGYT
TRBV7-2 ASSSWTSGRSNEQF
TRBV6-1 ASSEVGTDTQY
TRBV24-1 ATSDLSRTNSYEQY
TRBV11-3 ASSLGRKREGRETQY
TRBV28 ASSLSFRGVVSYEQY
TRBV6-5 ASSYLTQNRPGGYT
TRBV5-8 ASSLAGAPTDY
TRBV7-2 ASSNGRKETQY
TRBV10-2 ASSRPSGTDTQY
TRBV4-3 ASSQERTGLEQY
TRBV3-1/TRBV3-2 ASSGGPFYEQY
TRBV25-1 ASSEGQGGAWETQY
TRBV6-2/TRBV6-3 ASSNRQRSSGNTIY
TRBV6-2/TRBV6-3 ASSYSGVYNEQF
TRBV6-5 ASRSPTDVRYGYT
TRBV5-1 ASSSRAGNTIY
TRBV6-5 AGSIAGVRNEQY
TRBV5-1 ASSFGWGDRTYEQY
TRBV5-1 ASSLGAQGLNTEAF
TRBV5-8 ASSRLIPAVPEQF
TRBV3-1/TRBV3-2 ASSHTGTGGEKLF
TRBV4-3 ASSQDYTGSSYNSPLH